The following is a T cell receptor beta chain sequence with its context. V lost 2 bases to trimming and J lost 2 bases, with 10 bases between them. Germline V gene data show CDR1 as SGHTA and CDR2 as FQGTGA. There are 14 residues in the CDR3. Expressed TCRB transcripts got sequenced, as all isolated RNA was reverse transcribed. Mean read depth for naive, central memory and regulatory T cell samples was 3.5 million or so reads. Using immunoSEQ multiplex PCR, the repertoire was profiled, and TCRdb retains in-frame clones only, with some absent. The sample carries about 180,000 clones, 10% to 15% recorded once. On average, the one heparinised blood draw given by each donor was roughly 100 mL. Staining for CD45RO/CCR7/CD25/CD127/CD95/CD27 allowed sorting of CD4+ naive, central memory, regulatory and stem cell-like memory cells. The source of the sample is a study of beta chain features in type 1 diabetes. The wider study: Cell yields, gender and age were comparable in patients and healthy donors.

Sequenced: central memory CD4+ T cells from blood. The V call is TRBV7-3, the J call TRBJ2-7, with unresolved D. This receptor was taken from a woman aged 18-35 years in good health. In DNA form, the CDR3 reads TGTGCCAGCAGCTTAGGCCAGTTCCCCTACGAGCAGTACTTC. Amino acid sequence: CASSLGQFPYEQYF.